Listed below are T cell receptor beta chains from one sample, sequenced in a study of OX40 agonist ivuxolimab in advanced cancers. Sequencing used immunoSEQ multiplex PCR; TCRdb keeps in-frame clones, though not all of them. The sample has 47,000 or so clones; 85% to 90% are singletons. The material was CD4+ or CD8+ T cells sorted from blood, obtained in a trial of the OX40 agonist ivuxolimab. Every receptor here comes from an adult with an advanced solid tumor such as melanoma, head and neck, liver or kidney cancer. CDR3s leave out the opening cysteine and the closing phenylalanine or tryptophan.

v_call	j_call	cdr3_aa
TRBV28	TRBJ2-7	ASSSPGQGTREQY
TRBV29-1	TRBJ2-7	SVEVVGSYEQY
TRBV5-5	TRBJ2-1	ASSPGQGYNEQF
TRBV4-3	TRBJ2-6	ASSLASGGTSGANVLT
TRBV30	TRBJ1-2	ACEQGNYGYT
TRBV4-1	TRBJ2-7	ASSQVAQASGLNEQY
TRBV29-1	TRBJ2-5	SVEGGIVADNQETQY
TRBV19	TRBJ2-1	ASSLRTSGRDNEQF
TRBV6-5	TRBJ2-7	ASSYSYSEQY
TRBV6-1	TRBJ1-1	ASSVGGSTEAF
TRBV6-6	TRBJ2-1	ASSISGVSYNEQF
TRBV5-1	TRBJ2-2	ASSYLPLQYGTGELF
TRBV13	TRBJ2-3	ASSPGHPRTDTQY
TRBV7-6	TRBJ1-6	ASSLTSYNSPLH
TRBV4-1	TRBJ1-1	ASSQDRQGIILMNTEAF